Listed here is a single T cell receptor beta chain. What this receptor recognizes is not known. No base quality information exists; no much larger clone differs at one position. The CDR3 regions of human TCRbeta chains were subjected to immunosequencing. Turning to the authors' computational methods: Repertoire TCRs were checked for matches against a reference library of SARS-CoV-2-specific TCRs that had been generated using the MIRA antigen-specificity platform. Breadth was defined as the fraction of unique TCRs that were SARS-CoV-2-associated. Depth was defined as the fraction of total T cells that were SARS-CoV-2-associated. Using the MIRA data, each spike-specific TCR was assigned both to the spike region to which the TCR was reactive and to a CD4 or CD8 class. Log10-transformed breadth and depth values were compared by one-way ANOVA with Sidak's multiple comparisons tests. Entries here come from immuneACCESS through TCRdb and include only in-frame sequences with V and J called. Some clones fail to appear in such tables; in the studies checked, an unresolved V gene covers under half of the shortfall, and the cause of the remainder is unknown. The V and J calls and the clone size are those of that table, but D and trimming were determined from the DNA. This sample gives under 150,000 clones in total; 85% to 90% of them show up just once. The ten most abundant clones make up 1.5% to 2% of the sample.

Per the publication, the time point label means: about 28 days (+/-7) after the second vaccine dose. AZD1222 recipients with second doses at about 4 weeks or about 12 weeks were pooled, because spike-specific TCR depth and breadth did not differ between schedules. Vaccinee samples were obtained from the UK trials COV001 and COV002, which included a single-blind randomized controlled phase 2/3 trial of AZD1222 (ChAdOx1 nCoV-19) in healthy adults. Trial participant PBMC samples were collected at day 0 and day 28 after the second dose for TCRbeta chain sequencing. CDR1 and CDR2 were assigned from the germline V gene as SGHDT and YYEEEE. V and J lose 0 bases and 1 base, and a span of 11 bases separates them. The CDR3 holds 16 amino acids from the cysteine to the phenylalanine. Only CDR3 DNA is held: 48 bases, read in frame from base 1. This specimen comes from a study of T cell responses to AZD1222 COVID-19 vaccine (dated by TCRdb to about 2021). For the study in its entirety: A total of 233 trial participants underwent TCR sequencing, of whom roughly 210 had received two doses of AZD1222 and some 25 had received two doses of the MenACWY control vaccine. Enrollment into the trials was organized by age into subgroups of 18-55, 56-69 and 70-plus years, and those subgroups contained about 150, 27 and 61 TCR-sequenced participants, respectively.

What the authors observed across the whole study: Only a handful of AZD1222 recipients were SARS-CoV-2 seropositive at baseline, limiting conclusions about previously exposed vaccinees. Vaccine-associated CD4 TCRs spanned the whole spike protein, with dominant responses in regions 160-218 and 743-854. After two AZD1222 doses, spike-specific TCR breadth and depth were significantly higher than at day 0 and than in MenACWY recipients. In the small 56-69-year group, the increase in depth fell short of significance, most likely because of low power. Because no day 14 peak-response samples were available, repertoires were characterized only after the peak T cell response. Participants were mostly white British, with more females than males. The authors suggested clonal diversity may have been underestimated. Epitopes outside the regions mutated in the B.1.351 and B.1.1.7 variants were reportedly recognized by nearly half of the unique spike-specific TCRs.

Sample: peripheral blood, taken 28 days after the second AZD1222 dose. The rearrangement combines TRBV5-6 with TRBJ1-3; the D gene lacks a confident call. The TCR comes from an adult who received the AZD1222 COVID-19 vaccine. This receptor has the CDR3 CASSLALATSGNTIYF. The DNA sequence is TGTGCCAGCAGCTTGGCCCTGGCGACTTCTGGAAACACCATATATTTT.